Below, one TCR beta chain is given with its context. This specimen comes from a study of shared clonotypes between healthy human individuals. For each subset, genomic DNA was distributed in equal portions over several immunoSEQ plates. Only in-frame clones appear in the TCRdb table, and some are missing; sequencing was by immunoSEQ multiplex PCR. Among more than 1 million clones listed, about 84% were seen once. Sequences were obtained from memory CD4+ T cells from PBMCs. Indicated subset: CD45RA-negative fraction. The clonotype originates from a man aged 18 to 30 in good health. Some clones in this sample may be carry-over from other donors' samples.

The CDR3 bases are TGCAGCGTTTGGATCGGGTACCAGACTGTAGCGGGAGCGTCAGATACGCAGTATTTT. Residues: CSVWIGYQTVAGASDTQYF. The chain combines TRBV29-1 with TRBJ2-3; 9 bases agree with TRBD2. The V segment lost 5 bases and the J segment 4 bases; nucleotides outside the gene matches: 22. Germline V gene lookup returns CDR1 SQVTM and CDR2 ANQGSEA. CDR3 length: 19 amino acids.